One and the same sample provided the 15 T cell receptor beta chains below, sequenced in a study of T cell repertoires in cytomegalovirus infection. These receptors have no known antigen. TCRdb used MiXCR to reprocess the reads, holding one entry per CDR3 protein. The sample carries about 400,000 distinct CDR3 sequences, roughly a third recorded once. The source was cultured PBMCs, collected from culture after CMV antigen stimulation. The source of these receptors is a human donor in good health (CMV status not recorded). Some clones in this sample may be carry-over from other donors' samples.

The V gene is TRBV24-1, the J gene TRBJ2-1, with D unresolved. The CDR3 totals 12 residues. The germline V gene has CDR1 KGHDR and CDR2 SFDVKD. V lost 0 bases, J lost 9 bases, and 5 bases lay in between. The CDR3 reads CATSDLGREQFF. The CDR3, as DNA: TGTGCCACCAGTGATTTGGGGCGTGAGCAGTTCTTC.

This clonotype was observed a handful of times. The V call is TRBV6-2 or TRBV6-3, the J call TRBJ2-7, with D hard to call. This CDR3 is built from 13 residues. V shed 2 bases and J shed 3 bases, with 8 bases lying between them. The germline gives CDR1 MNHEY, CDR2 SVGEGT. The CDR3 DNA is TGTGCCAGCAGTTACCAGCGCCTCTACGAGCAGTACTTC. Translated, it gives CASSYQRLYEQYF.

The sample holds many counts of this clonotype. The V gene is TRBV7-8, the J gene TRBJ2-1; TRBD2 agrees at 8 bases. The germline V gene encodes CDR1 SGHVS and CDR2 FQNEAQ. J lost 6 bases, V lost 5 bases, and 6 bases had no gene match. This CDR3 comprises 14 residues. CDR3 nucleotides: TGTGCCAGCAGCGGAGGACTAGCCCCCAATGAGCAGTTCTTC. This gives the protein CASSGGLAPNEQFF.

The gene calls are TRBV7-9 and TRBJ2-1; D may be TRBD2 (6 bases). In germline, CDR1 is SEHNR, CDR2 FQNEAQ (reference sequence). The CDR3 loop spans 12 amino acids. With 1 base removed from V and 10 bases from J, the gap between germline ends came to 8 bases. In DNA, the CDR3 is TGTGCCAGCAGCTTAGTCGGACTAGAGCAGTTCTTC. It encodes CASSLVGLEQFF.

J is TRBJ1-4 and V is TRBV28, with a weak D call TRBD1 (5 bases). Germline loops: CDR1 MDHEN, CDR2 SYDVKM. The V gene lost 2 bases and the J gene lost 8 bases, with 12 bases spanning the gap. This CDR3 has 14 amino acids. As DNA, the CDR3 is TGTGCCAGCAGTTTAGCAGGGACGAGGGAAAAACTGTTTTTT. This encodes CASSLAGTREKLFF.

The chain has TRBV7-9 and TRBJ1-4; 7 bases agree with TRBD1. V lost 6 bases and J lost 8; bases outside the gene matches: 6. The CDR3 is made up of 13 amino acids. The V gene's germline CDR1 is SEHNR and CDR2 FQNEAQ (reference sequence). The CDR3: CASSTTGEEKLFF. The DNA for the CDR3 is TGTGCCAGCAGTACCACAGGGGAGGAAAAACTGTTTTTT.

In its sample, this clonotype was seen a few times. The genes are TRBV6-2 or TRBV6-3 and TRBJ2-2; D ambiguous. Trimming cost V 0 bases and J 7 bases, with 9 bases left between them. Germline-derived CDR1 and CDR2 are MNHEY and SVGEGT. This CDR3 has 14 amino acids. For the CDR3, the DNA is TGTGCCAGCAGTTACTCGCCGCTAGGCGGGGAGCTGTTTTTT. Translated, it gives CASSYSPLGGELFF.

The chain uses TRBV27 and TRBJ1-4; D may be TRBD1 (5 bases). Trimming stripped 3 bases from V and 4 bases from J, with 9 bases between. CDR1 is MNHEY and CDR2 is SMNVEV in the germline V gene (reference sequence). The length of the CDR3 is 14 residues. The CDR3, as DNA: TGTGCCAGCAGTTTCAGGGCTCTTAATGAAAAACTGTTTTTT. Its protein product is CASSFRALNEKLFF.

In this sample, this clonotype turned up a few times. The V call is TRBV29-1, the J call TRBJ1-1; 11 nucleotides line up with TRBD1. There are 14 residues in the CDR3. Trimming cost V 3 bases and J 6 bases; bases outside gene matches: 6. Germline lookup yields CDR1 SQVTM and CDR2 ANQGSEA. CDR3 coding DNA: TGCAGCGTTGAGTTTCGGGACAGGGGGGCTGAAGCTTTCTTT. Translation: CSVEFRDRGAEAFF.

As DNA, the CDR3 is TGCAGTGCTAGAGCCCATACTAGCGGGTTCCTTACTAAATACAATGAGCAGTTCTTC. Its protein is CSARAHTSGFLTKYNEQFF. This rearrangement joins TRBV20-1 to TRBJ2-1, with 9 bases aligning to TRBD2. CDR1 and CDR2 from the germline V gene are DFQATT and SNEGSKA (reference sequence). Trimming at V came to 1 base and at J to 4 bases, leaving 17 bases not matched to a gene. The CDR3 contains 19 residues.

The gene calls are TRBV7-6 and TRBJ2-1, with 7 bases aligning to TRBD2. Looked up from germline, CDR1 is SGHVS and CDR2 is FNYEAQ. V shed 0 bases, J shed 1 base, and the junction held 3 bases outside the gene matches. The CDR3 is made up of 16 amino acids. The CDR3 is CASSLAGGPSYNEQFF. In nucleotides, the CDR3 is TGTGCCAGCAGCTTAGCGGGAGGGCCGTCCTACAATGAGCAGTTCTTC.

This clonotype showed up just once. The gene calls are TRBV5-4 and TRBJ1-2, with a tentative D call TRBD1 (6 bases). This CDR3 is built from 15 residues. V was shortened by 0 bases and J by 6 bases, with 15 bases between the two germline ends. Per germline, CDR1 SGHNT and CDR2 YYREEE (reference sequence). The CDR3 here is CASSLGQGKMNGYTF. The DNA of the CDR3 is TGTGCCAGCAGCTTGGGGCAGGGGAAGATGAATGGCTACACCTTC.

A few counts support this clonotype. V is TRBV19 and J is TRBJ1-2; D perhaps matches TRBD1 (5 bases). Germline CDR1 reads LNHDA; CDR2 reads SQIVND (reference sequence). The CDR3 is made up of 15 amino acids. V gave up 3 bases and J gave up 7 bases, with 18 bases separating them. CDR3 protein: CASSMVPGAGGGYTF. The CDR3 DNA is TGTGCCAGTAGTATGGTCCCCGGGGCAGGCGGTGGCTACACCTTC.

The chain is built from TRBV11-2 and TRBJ2-5; 10 bases map to TRBD2. The germline V gene encodes CDR1 SGHAT and CDR2 FQNNGV. CDR3 length: 15 residues. J lost 2 bases, V lost 5 bases, and 5 bases had no gene match. This CDR3 reads CASSEGLASQETQYF. In DNA form, the CDR3 reads TGTGCCAGCAGCGAGGGACTAGCGAGTCAAGAGACCCAGTACTTC.

Regarding this clonotype: An end of the junction differs from the germline gene, which may be a read error. The J gene is TRBJ2-1, the V gene TRBV19; 9 bases align to TRBD2. The CDR3 consists of 14 residues. Germline loops: CDR1 LNHDA, CDR2 SQIVND (reference sequence). The CDR3 protein is CASSIAGVSGEQFF. The CDR3 DNA sequence: TGTGCCAGTAGCATAGCGGGGGTGAGTGGTGAGCAGTTCTTC.